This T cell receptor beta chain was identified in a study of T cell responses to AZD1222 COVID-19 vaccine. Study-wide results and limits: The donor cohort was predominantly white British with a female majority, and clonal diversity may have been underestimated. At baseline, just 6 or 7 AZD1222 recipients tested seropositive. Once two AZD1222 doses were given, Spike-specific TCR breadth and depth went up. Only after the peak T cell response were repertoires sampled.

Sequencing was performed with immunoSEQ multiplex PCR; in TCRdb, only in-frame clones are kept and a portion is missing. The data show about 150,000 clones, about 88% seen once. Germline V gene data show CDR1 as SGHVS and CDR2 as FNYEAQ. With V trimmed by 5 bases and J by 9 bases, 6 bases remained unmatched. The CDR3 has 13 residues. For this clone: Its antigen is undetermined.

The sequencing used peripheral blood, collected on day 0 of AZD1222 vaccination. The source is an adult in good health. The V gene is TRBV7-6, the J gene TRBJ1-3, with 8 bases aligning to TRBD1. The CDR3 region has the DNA TGTGCCAGCAGCCCCGGACAGGGTATCACCATATATTTT. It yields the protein CASSPGQGITIYF.